This TCR beta chain was captured in a study of blood T cell repertoires in COVID-19. Looking at the study overall: T cells, B-cell-depleted T cells, or PBMCs supplied cDNA or gDNA.

The assay was immunoSEQ multiplex PCR, and TCRdb's table has in-frame clones only and misses some. The sample carries under 65,000 clones, about 78% recorded once. The specimen sequenced was PBMCs or T cells enriched from blood (not recorded which). The source of this sequence is a woman between 50 and 59 years old with acute COVID-19.

The CDR3 protein is CAGEIQGRTEAFF. The CDR3 DNA reads TGTGCCGGAGAAATACAGGGGAGAACTGAAGCTTTCTTT. The chain links TRBV19 to TRBJ1-1, with 7 bases matching TRBD1. The CDR3 loop spans 13 amino acids. V lost 11 bases and J lost 5; bases outside the gene matches: 11. Germline lookup yields CDR1 LNHDA and CDR2 SQIVND (reference sequence). Supplemented by reference TRBV19 and TRBJ1-1, the full variable domain reads DGGITQSPKYLFRKEGQNVTLSCEQNLNHDAMYWYRQDPGQGLRLIYYSQIVNDFQKGDIAEGYSVSREKKESFPLTVTSAQKNPTAFYLCAGEIQGRTEAFFGQGTRLTVV.